The TCR beta chain described here comes from a study of T cell responses to AZD1222 COVID-19 vaccine. Points from the study as a whole: Clonal diversity may have been underestimated, and the donors were mostly white British, with more females than males. CD4 TCRs associated with vaccination spanned spike, dominating at 160-218 and 743-854.

From germline, CDR1 is SGHVS and CDR2 FNYEAQ. Trimming removed 4 bases from V and 4 bases from J; junction bases left unmatched: 8. The CDR3 contains 16 residues. Of note for this clone: Its antigen is undetermined.

Profiling relied on immunoSEQ multiplex PCR, and the TCRdb table lists in-frame clones only, not all of them. Of about 84,000 clones listed, 85% to 90% are singletons. V is TRBV7-6 and J is TRBJ1-3; 9 bases fit TRBD1. The sample here was peripheral blood, taken on day 0 of AZD1222 vaccination. The receptor was isolated from an adult in good health. CDR3 in DNA: TGTGCCAGCAGCTCCCCGGGACAGGGCGTCGGAAACACCATATATTTT. It specifies CASSSPGQGVGNTIYF.